This TCR beta chain was captured by sequencing in a study of T cell repertoires in cytomegalovirus infection. Study-wide background: Alongside well-studied HLA-B-restricted CMV epitopes, recently identified HLA-C-restricted CMV epitopes were also used. CMV infection plus the matching HLA type was flagged by public TCR beta signatures.

Study observations and caveats: HLA-C-restricted CMV clonotypes gave the most frequent clonotype in two of eight donors. Identification of carriers of CMV plus the relevant HLA was achieved through cumulative public TCR beta family frequency.

A few counts support this clonotype. The antigen is undetermined. TCRdb fed the reads into MiXCR, producing one record per CDR3 protein. The table lists about half a million distinct CDR3 sequences, 33% of them singletons. The sequenced sample was cultured PBMCs, obtained from culture after CMV antigen stimulation. The TCR was taken from a human donor in good health (CMV status not recorded). Some clones in this sample may be carry-over from other donors' samples.

CDR3 coding DNA: TGTGCCAGCAGCCTGCTAGCGAGTGCGAACACCGGGGAGCTGTTTTTT. Its translation: CASSLLASANTGELFF. The V call is TRBV6-2 or TRBV6-3, the J call TRBJ2-2; the D gene is possibly TRBD2 (6 bases). V was trimmed by 6 bases and J by 0 bases, leaving 14 bases between them. The germline V gene encodes CDR1 MNHEY and CDR2 SVGEGT. The CDR3 runs 16 residues.